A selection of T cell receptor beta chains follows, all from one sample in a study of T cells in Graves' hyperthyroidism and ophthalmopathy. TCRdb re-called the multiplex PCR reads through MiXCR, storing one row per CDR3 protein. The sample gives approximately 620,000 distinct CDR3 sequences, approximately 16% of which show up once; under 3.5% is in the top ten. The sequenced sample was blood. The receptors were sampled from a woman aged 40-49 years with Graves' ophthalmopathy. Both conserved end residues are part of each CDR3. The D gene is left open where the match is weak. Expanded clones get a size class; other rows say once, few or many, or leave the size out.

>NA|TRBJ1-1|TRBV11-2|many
TGTGCCAGCAGCTTACCACTCAGGGTAGCTTTCTTT
CASSLPLRVAFF
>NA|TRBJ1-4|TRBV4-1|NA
TGCGCCAGCAGCCAAGCCGTACGGGGGGATGAAAAACTGTTTTTT
CASSQAVRGDEKLFF
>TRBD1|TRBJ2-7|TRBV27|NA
TGTGCCAGCAGTTTCTCGGGACAGGGCCCCTACGAGCAGTACTTC
CASSFSGQGPYEQYF
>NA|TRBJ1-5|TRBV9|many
TGTGCCAGCAGCGTAGGTGGGGTCGATCAGCCCCAGCATTTT
CASSVGGVDQPQHF
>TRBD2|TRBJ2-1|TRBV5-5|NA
TGCGCCAGCAGCTCTCGAACTAGCGGACCCCCCAATGAGCAGTTCTTC
CASSSRTSGPPNEQFF
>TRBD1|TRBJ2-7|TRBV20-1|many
TGCAGTGCTAGGGGGACAGATTCCTACTCCTACGAGCAGTACTTC
CSARGTDSYSYEQYF
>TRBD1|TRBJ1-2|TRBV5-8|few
TGTGCCAGCAGCTGGACAGGGCCCAACTATGGCTACACCTTC
CASSWTGPNYGYTF
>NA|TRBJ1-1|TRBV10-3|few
TGTGCCATCTCACAGGGCTGGAACACTGAAGCTTTCTTT
CAISQGWNTEAFF
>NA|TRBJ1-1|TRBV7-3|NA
TGTGCCAGCAGCGACGGCTCTGAAGCTTTCTTT
CASSDGSEAFF
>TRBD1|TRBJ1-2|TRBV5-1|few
TGCGCCAGCAGCTTGGAGGGACAGGGGAGGTATGGCTACACCTTC
CASSLEGQGRYGYTF